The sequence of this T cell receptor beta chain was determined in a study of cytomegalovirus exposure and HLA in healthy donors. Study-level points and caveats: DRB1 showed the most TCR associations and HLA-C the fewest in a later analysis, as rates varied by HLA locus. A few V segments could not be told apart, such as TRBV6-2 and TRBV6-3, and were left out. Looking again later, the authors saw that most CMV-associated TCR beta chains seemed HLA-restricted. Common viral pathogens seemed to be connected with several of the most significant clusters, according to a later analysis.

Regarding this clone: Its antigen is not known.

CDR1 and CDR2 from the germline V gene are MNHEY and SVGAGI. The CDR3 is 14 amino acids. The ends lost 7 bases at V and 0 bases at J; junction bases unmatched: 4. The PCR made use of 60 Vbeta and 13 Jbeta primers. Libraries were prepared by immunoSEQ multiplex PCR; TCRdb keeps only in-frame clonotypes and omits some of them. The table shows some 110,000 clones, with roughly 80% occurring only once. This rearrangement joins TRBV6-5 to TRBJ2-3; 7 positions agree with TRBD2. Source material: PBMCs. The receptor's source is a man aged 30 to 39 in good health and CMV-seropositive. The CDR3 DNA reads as TGTGCCAGCAAAAGCGGGGTTAGCACAGATACGCAGTATTTT. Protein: CASKSGVSTDTQYF.